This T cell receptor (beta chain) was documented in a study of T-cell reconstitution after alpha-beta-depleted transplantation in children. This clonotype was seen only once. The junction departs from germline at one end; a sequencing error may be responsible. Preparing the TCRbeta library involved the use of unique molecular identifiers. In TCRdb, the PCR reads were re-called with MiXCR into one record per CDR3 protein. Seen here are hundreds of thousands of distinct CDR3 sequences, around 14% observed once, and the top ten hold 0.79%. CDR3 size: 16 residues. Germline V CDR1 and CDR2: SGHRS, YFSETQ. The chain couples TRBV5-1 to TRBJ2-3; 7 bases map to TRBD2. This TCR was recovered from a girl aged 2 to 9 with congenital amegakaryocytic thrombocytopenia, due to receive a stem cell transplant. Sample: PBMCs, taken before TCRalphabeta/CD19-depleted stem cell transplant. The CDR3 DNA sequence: TGCGCTAGCAGCTTGGTTGGGAGGGTGAACACAGATACGCAGTATTTT. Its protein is CASSLVGRVNTDTQYF.